These 2 T cell receptor beta chains were all obtained from the same sample, sequenced in a study of T cell responses to AZD1222 COVID-19 vaccine. Clones were sequenced by immunoSEQ multiplex PCR, and TCRdb holds only the in-frame ones, with some missing. The sample includes roughly 120,000 clones, 86% seen only once; the top ten take about 16%. The source material was peripheral blood, sampled 28 days after the second AZD1222 dose. Every receptor here comes from an adult who received the AZD1222 COVID-19 vaccine.

The chain joins TRBV5-6 to TRBJ2-7; D is unclear. Germline V gene data show CDR1 as SGHDT and CDR2 as YYEEEE. V lost 3 bases and J 5 bases, leaving 15 bases between the germline ends. This CDR3 region has 14 residues. CDR3 sequence (DNA): TGTGCCAGCAGCTCCCGGACCGTGCGACACGAGCAGTACTTC. Translated, it gives CASSSRTVRHEQYF.

This clone was seen a single time. The rearrangement joins TRBV3-1 (or the pseudogene TRBV3-2) to TRBJ2-4, with D unclear. Germline V gene lookup returns CDR1 LGHDT and CDR2 YNNKEL (reference sequence). Between the trimmed V and J ends, which lost 1 base and 0 bases, there was a span of 13 bases. The CDR3 length is 17 residues. CDR3 residues: CASSQGAPIIAKNIQYF. The CDR3 DNA reads TGTGCCAGCAGCCAAGGCGCGCCAATCATAGCCAAAAACATTCAGTACTTC.